This T cell receptor beta chain was sequenced in a study of control samples from healthy donors and cancer patients. Assay: immunoSEQ multiplex PCR; the TCRdb copy retains only in-frame clones and omits some. The data contain approximately 110,000 clones, approximately 89% of them singletons. From germline, CDR1 is SGHAT and CDR2 FQNNGV. The CDR3 is 14 amino acids. Trimming took 2 bases from V and 2 from J, leaving 9 bases between them. What was sequenced was blood. This TCR derives from a woman between 18 and 30 years old in good health. This sequence joins TRBV11-2 and TRBJ1-1; D call uncertain. The CDR3 DNA sequence: TGTGCCAGCAGCTTAACCAGGCCCAACACTGAAGCTTTCTTT. Its translation: CASSLTRPNTEAFF.